The 27 T cell receptor beta chains listed next were all sequenced from one sample in a study of radiotherapy plus CTLA-4 blockade in lung cancer. Sequenced by immunoSEQ multiplex PCR; TCRdb stores in-frame clones only, minus some. This table has over 60,000 clones, over 75% appearing once. This sample comprised peripheral blood, obtained from a patient treated with radiotherapy plus ipilimumab. These receptors originate from a human donor with non-small cell lung cancer that progressed on radiotherapy plus ipilimumab.

The gene calls are TRBV27 and TRBJ1-1; TRBD1 agrees at 9 bases. The CDR3 consists of 14 residues. Trimming took 7 bases from V and 0 from J; bases not matched to a gene: 3. Germline values: CDR1 MNHEY, CDR2 SMNVEV (reference sequence). The chain's CDR3 is CASKNRGLNTEAFF. In DNA form, the CDR3 reads TGTGCCAGCAAGAACAGGGGGCTGAACACTGAAGCTTTCTTT.

The rearrangement joins TRBV9 to TRBJ2-5, with D possibly matching TRBD2 (5 bases). This CDR3 has 16 amino acids. CDR1 and CDR2 (germline): SGDLS, YYNGEE. With 3 bases removed from V and 3 bases from J, the gap between germline ends came to 18 bases. The CDR3, as DNA: TGTGCCAGCAGCGCTCTCGGACTGCGGTCTGAAGAGACCCAGTACTTC. Amino acids: CASSALGLRSEETQYF.

This clone came up once. CDR3 nucleotide sequence: TGTGCCAGCAGCTTAAGTGCTAGCGGGGGGCTGCACGTC. This encodes CASSLSASGGLHV. The V gene is TRBV7-2, the J gene TRBJ2-7; 11 positions agree with TRBD2. The CDR3 is 13 residues long. Per the germline V gene, CDR1 is SGHTA and CDR2 is FQGNSA.

This clone was found a few times. The V and J genes are TRBV6-1 and TRBJ1-4, with D possibly being TRBD1 (5 bases). Germline CDR1 and CDR2: MNHNS and SASEGT. The V and J ends lost 4 bases and 7 bases respectively, with 13 bases between them. CDR3 length equals 14 residues. The CDR3 coding sequence is TGTGCCAGCAGTGGGACTCTGAGGGGTGAAAAACTGTTTTTT. It yields the protein CASSGTLRGEKLFF.

V usage is TRBV29-1 and J usage is TRBJ1-3; TRBD1 might be the D (5 bases). The CDR3 spans 14 residues. V was shortened by 4 bases and J by 1 base, with 11 bases between the two germline ends. Germline-derived CDR1 and CDR2 are SQVTM and ANQGSEA. The CDR3 region is CSVGQGSSGNTIYF. CDR3 in DNA: TGCAGCGTTGGCCAGGGATCTTCTGGAAACACCATATATTTT.

The CDR3 DNA reads TGTGCCAGCAGCAAATCGGCTGAAGCTTTCTTT. Protein: CASSKSAEAFF. V gene TRBV11-1 combines with J gene TRBJ1-1; D unresolved. Trimming removed 5 bases at V and 6 bases at J, with 7 bases between. Germline V lookup: CDR1 SGHAT, CDR2 FQDESV (reference sequence). This CDR3 spans 11 amino acids.

The chain has TRBV6-1 and TRBJ2-5, with a weak D call TRBD1 (8 bases). This CDR3 spans 14 amino acids. With 7 bases removed from V and 5 bases from J, the gap between germline ends came to 17 bases. Looked up from germline, CDR1 is MNHNS and CDR2 is SASEGT. The chain's CDR3 is CASTTGGGRETQYF. The CDR3 coding sequence is TGTGCCAGCACCACAGGGGGAGGGCGGGAGACCCAGTACTTC.

This rearrangement joins TRBV7-6 to TRBJ1-1; D perhaps matches TRBD1 (5 bases). This CDR3 region has 13 residues. Between the trimmed V and J ends, which lost 3 bases and 0 bases, there was a span of 5 bases. CDR1 is SGHVS and CDR2 is FNYEAQ in the germline V gene. CDR3: CASSLTVNTEAFF. In DNA form, the CDR3 reads TGTGCCAGCAGCTTGACAGTGAACACTGAAGCTTTCTTT.

A single count supports this clone. The chain combines TRBV4-1 with TRBJ2-3; D is unclear. V was pared by 5 bases and J by 2 bases, with 8 bases between. The CDR3 loop spans 13 amino acids. From germline, CDR1 is MGHRA and CDR2 YSYEKL. CDR3 loop: CASSVTATDTQYF. For the CDR3, the DNA is TGCGCCAGCAGCGTGACTGCCACAGATACGCAGTATTTT.

CDR3 coding DNA: TGTGCCATCAGTACCGAGAATAGCAATCAGCCCCAGCATTTT. As protein: CAISTENSNQPQHF. The J gene is TRBJ1-5, the V gene TRBV10-3, with no clear D. Trimming pared 5 bases from V and 0 bases from J, leaving 8 bases between. The germline V gene encodes CDR1 ENHRY and CDR2 SYGVKD. The CDR3 has 14 residues.

The chain has TRBV12-5 and TRBJ2-7; 8 bases map to TRBD1. This CDR3 has 12 residues. V trimming: 7 bases; J trimming: 3 bases; junction bases outside the gene matches: 2. CDR1 is LGHNT and CDR2 is FRNRAP in the germline V gene. The CDR3 DNA is TGTGCTAGTGTCACAGGGGGCTACGAGCAGTACTTC. This translates into CASVTGGYEQYF.

This clone occurred once. This chain uses TRBV11-3 with TRBJ2-7; the D is unclear. This CDR3 comprises 14 residues. Germline CDR1 is SGHNT and CDR2 is YENEEA. V was cut by 1 base and J by 0 bases, with 7 bases left in between. CDR3 protein: CASSLGDRSYEQYV. The CDR3 DNA sequence: TGTGCCAGCAGCTTAGGAGACCGCTCCTACGAGCAGTACGTC.

The rearrangement links TRBV15 to TRBJ2-3; D unresolved. CDR3 size: 15 residues. Deletions cut 0 bases from V and 0 bases from J, with 7 bases between. Germline V lookup: CDR1 LNHNV, CDR2 YYDKDF (reference sequence). CDR3 in DNA: TGTGCCACCAGCAGAGATAGGTCTAGCACAGATACGCAGTATTTT. Its protein is CATSRDRSSTDTQYF.

In its sample, this clone was seen once. The chain combines TRBV18 with TRBJ1-1; weak D call: TRBD1 (6 bases). The germline V and J ends were trimmed by 5 bases and 4 bases, with 14 bases remaining between them. Germline CDR1 reads KGHSH; CDR2 reads LQKENI. CDR3 length equals 14 residues. The DNA for the CDR3 is TGTGCCAGCTCATCATACAGGGATGGCACTGAAGCTTTCTTT. Protein product: CASSSYRDGTEAFF.

The chain has TRBV10-3 and TRBJ2-3, with D possibly TRBD2 on 6 matching bases. Trimming removed 11 bases from V and 0 bases from J, with 18 bases in between. In germline, CDR1 is ENHRY, CDR2 SYGVKD. This CDR3 spans 15 amino acids. CDR3 bases: TGTGCCGCCTGCCCGCCAGGGAGGAGCACAGATACGCAGTATTTT. This encodes CAACPPGRSTDTQYF.

The rearrangement joins TRBV30 to TRBJ1-5; maybe TRBD1 (6 bases). V lost 3 bases and J 6 bases, leaving 18 bases between the germline ends. CDR1 is GTSNPN, CDR2 SVGIG, per germline (reference sequence). This CDR3 is 15 amino acids long. For the CDR3, the DNA is TGTGCCTGGAGGGGGACCGGGACATCTTCTCAGCCCCAGCATTTT. Translation: CAWRGTGTSSQPQHF.

This chain joins TRBV5-1 and TRBJ2-5, with a possible D match to TRBD1 (6 bases). Germline values: CDR1 SGHRS, CDR2 YFSETQ. Trimming removed 0 bases from V and 2 bases from J, with 11 bases in between. The CDR3 runs to 15 residues. This CDR3 reads CASSLAWTEQETQYF. CDR3 sequence (DNA): TGCGCCAGCAGCTTGGCCTGGACAGAACAAGAGACCCAGTACTTC.

The chain recombines TRBV5-1 with TRBJ2-5; 10 nucleotides line up with TRBD1. V shed 0 bases and J 3 bases; nucleotides not matched to a gene: 2. The CDR3 covers 15 residues. Germline V lookup: CDR1 SGHRS, CDR2 YFSETQ. CDR3 region: CASSLEGTGEETQYF. As DNA, the CDR3 is TGCGCCAGCAGCTTGGAGGGGACAGGGGAAGAGACCCAGTACTTC.

In nucleotides, the CDR3 is TGTGCCAGCAGCAACACTAACACCGGGGAGCTGTTTTTT. It translates to CASSNTNTGELFF. The gene calls are TRBV9 and TRBJ2-2; D gene ambiguous. Trimming stripped 4 bases from V and 2 bases from J, with 6 bases between. This CDR3 spans 13 amino acids. Germline V gene lookup returns CDR1 SGDLS and CDR2 YYNGEE.

The rearrangement links TRBV30 to TRBJ1-1; D uncertain. Trimming took off 2 bases at V and 10 bases at J, with 17 bases between the two ends. The CDR3 is 13 amino acids. Germline V gene sequence: CDR1 GTSNPN, CDR2 SVGIG (reference sequence). In DNA form, the CDR3 reads TGTGCCTGGAGTTCCCTGGTTGGGAGTCGAGCTTTCTTT. The encoded protein is CAWSSLVGSRAFF.

The rearrangement links TRBV28 to TRBJ2-7; D possibly corresponds to TRBD2 (5 bases). The V gene lost 2 bases and the J gene lost 4 bases, with 15 bases spanning the gap. The CDR3 totals 15 residues. Germline CDR1 MDHEN, CDR2 SYDVKM. Here the CDR3 reads CASSLDGWRAYEQYV. The DNA of the CDR3 is TGTGCCAGCAGTTTAGATGGGTGGCGGGCTTACGAGCAGTACGTC.

This chain connects TRBV28 to TRBJ2-2, with D maybe TRBD2 (5 bases). CDR1 is MDHEN, CDR2 SYDVKM, per germline. This CDR3 has 14 residues. Trimming took off 6 bases at V and 4 bases at J, with 12 bases between the two ends. This chain's CDR3 is CASRTGSFTGELFF. As DNA, the CDR3 is TGTGCCAGCAGGACGGGGAGTTTCACCGGGGAGCTGTTTTTT.

This clone was counted between two and nine times. V gene TRBV19 combines with J gene TRBJ1-3, with 11 bases identical to TRBD1. Per the germline V gene, CDR1 is LNHDA and CDR2 is SQIVND (reference sequence). CDR3 length equals 16 residues. V trimming: 5 bases; J trimming: 3 bases; junction bases outside the gene matches: 6. CDR3 loop: CASSPRTGGFGNTIYF. As DNA, the CDR3 is TGTGCCAGTAGTCCTCGGACAGGGGGCTTTGGAAACACCATATATTTT. The complete variable domain, with remaining parts taken from reference TRBV19 and TRBJ1-3, reads DGGITQSPKYLFRKEGQNVTLSCEQNLNHDAMYWYRQDPGQGLRLIYYSQIVNDFQKGDIAEGYSVSREKKESFPLTVTSAQKNPTAFYLCASSPRTGGFGNTIYFGEGSWLTVV.

This clone has just a few counts. This rearrangement joins TRBV19 to TRBJ2-1, with 10 bases identical to TRBD2. This CDR3 has 14 residues. The germline CDR1 and CDR2 sequences are LNHDA and SQIVND (reference sequence). V lost 6 bases to trimming and J lost 10 bases; unmatched junction nucleotides: 9. The CDR3 coding sequence is TGTGCCAGTAGGAACCTAGCGGGAGTGGGAGAGCAGTTCTTC. Translation gives CASRNLAGVGEQFF.

This rearrangement joins TRBV4-1 to TRBJ1-5; unclear D gene. Between the trimmed V and J ends, which lost 1 base and 6 bases, there was a span of 7 bases. CDR1 MGHRA and CDR2 YSYEKL come from the germline V gene. The CDR3 consists of 13 residues. The CDR3 region is CASSQVVGQPQHF. The DNA of the CDR3 is TGCGCCAGCAGCCAAGTAGTCGGTCAGCCCCAGCATTTT.

The V and J genes are TRBV30 and TRBJ2-3; 9 nucleotides line up with TRBD2. Germline trimming cut 5 bases from V and 1 base from J; bases unmatched to any gene: 4. CDR3 length equals 14 residues. The germline gives CDR1 GTSNPN, CDR2 SVGIG (reference sequence). DNA for the CDR3: TGTGCCTGGCAGCTAGCGGGGCGCACAGATACGCAGTATTTT. It yields the protein CAWQLAGRTDTQYF.

This sequence joins TRBV29-1 and TRBJ2-5, with D uncertain. Deletions cut 4 bases from V and 5 bases from J, with 2 bases between. The CDR3 is 9 residues long. Germline V CDR1 and CDR2: SQVTM, ANQGSEA. The CDR3 DNA reads as TGCAGCGTTGTGGAGACCCAGTACTTC. Amino acids: CSVVETQYF. The whole variable domain, remainder taken from reference TRBV29-1 and TRBJ2-5, is SAVISQKPSRDICQRGTSLTIQCQVDSQVTMMFWYRQQPGQSLTLIATANQGSEATYESGFVIDKFPISRPNLTFSTLTVSNMSPEDSSIYLCSVVETQYFGPGTRLLVL.